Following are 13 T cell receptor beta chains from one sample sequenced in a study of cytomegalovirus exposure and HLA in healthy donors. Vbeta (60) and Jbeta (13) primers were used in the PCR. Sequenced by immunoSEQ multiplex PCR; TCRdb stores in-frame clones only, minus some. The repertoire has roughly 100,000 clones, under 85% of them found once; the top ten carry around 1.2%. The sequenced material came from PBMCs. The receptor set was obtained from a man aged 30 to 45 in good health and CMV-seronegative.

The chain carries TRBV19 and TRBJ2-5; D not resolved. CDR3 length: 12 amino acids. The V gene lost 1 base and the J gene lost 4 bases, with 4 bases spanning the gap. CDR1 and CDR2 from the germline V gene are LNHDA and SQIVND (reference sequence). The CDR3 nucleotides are TGTGCCAGTAGTATAGGCGGAGAGACCCAGTACTTC. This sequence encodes CASSIGGETQYF.

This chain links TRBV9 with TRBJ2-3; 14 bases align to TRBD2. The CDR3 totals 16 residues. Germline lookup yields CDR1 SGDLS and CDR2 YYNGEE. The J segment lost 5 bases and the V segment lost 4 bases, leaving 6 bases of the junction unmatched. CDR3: CASSKRTSGGLDTQYF. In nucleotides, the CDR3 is TGTGCCAGCAGCAAACGGACTAGCGGGGGGTTAGATACGCAGTATTTT.

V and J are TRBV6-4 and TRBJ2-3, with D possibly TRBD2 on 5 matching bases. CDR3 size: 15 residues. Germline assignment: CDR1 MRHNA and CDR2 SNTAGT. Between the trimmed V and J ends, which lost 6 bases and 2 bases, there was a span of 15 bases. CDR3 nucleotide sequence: TGTGCCAGCAGCGTTACGAGCGGTTACACAGATACGCAGTATTTT. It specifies CASSVTSGYTDTQYF.

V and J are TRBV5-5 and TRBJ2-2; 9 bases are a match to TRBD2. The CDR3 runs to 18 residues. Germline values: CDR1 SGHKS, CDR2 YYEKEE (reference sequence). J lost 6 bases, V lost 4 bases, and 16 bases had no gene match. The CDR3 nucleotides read TGTGCCAGCAGCCGAGGGGTTAGCGGGAGCATTAGCGCCGGGGAGCTGTTTTTT. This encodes CASSRGVSGSISAGELFF.

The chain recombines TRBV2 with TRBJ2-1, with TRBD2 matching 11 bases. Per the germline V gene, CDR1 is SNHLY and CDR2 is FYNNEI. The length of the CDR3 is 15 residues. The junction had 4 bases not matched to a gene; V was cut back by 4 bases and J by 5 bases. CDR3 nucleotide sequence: TGTGCCAGCAGTGGGGGACTAGCGGAGAACAATGAGCAGTTCTTC. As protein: CASSGGLAENNEQFF.

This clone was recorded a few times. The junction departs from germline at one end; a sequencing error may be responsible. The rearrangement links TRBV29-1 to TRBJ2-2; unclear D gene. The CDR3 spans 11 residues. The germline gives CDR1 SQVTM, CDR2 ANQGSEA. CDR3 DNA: TGCAGCGCCCTGAACTCCGGGGAGCTGTTTTTT. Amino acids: CSALNSGELFF.

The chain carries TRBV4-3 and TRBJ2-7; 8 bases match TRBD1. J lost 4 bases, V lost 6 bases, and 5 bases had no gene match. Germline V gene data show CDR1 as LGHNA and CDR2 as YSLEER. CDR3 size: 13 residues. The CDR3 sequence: CASSRQGNYEQYF. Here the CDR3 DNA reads TGCGCCAGCAGTCGACAGGGGAATTACGAGCAGTACTTC.

The CDR3: CASSLIIGTGTYNEQFF. CDR3 nucleotides: TGTGCCAGCAGCTTGATAATCGGGACAGGGACGTACAATGAGCAGTTCTTC. The rearrangement joins TRBV5-4 to TRBJ2-1, with 9 bases matching TRBD1. V lost 1 base and J lost 4; bases outside the gene matches: 9. Germline loops: CDR1 SGHNT, CDR2 YYREEE (reference sequence). The CDR3 has 17 amino acids.

CDR3 sequence reads: CASSERREGNQPQHF. DNA for the CDR3: TGTGCCAGCAGTGAAAGAAGGGAGGGCAATCAGCCCCAGCATTTT. The chain joins TRBV6-1 to TRBJ1-5; D unclear. The CDR3 contains 15 residues. Trimming took 2 bases from V and 2 from J, leaving 10 bases between them. Germline assignment: CDR1 MNHNS and CDR2 SASEGT.

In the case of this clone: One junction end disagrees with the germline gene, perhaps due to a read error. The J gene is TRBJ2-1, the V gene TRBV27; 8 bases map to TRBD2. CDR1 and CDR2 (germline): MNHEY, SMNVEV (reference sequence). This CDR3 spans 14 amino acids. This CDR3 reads CASTLAGRRDEQFF. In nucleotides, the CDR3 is TGTGCCAGCACTTTAGCGGGGCGGCGGGATGAGCAGTTCTTC.

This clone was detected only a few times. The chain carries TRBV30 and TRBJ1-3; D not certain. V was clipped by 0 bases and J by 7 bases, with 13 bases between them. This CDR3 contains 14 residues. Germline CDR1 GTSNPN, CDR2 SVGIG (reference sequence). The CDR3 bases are TGTGCCTGGAGTGTACTAGATTACTACAACACCATATATTTT. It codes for CAWSVLDYYNTIYF.

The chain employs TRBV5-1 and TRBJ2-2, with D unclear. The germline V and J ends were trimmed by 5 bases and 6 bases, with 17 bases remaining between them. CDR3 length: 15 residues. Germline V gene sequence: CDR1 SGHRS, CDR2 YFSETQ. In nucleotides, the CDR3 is TGCGCCAGCAGAGCTTTTTCGCCCACCTCCGGGGAGCTGTTTTTT. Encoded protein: CASRAFSPTSGELFF.

This CDR3 reads CASSPGTGSDNEKLFF. As DNA, the CDR3 is TGTGCCAGTAGCCCCGGGACAGGGTCAGATAATGAAAAACTGTTTTTT. This sequence joins TRBV19 and TRBJ1-4; the match to TRBD1 covers 9 bases. Germline values: CDR1 LNHDA, CDR2 SQIVND (reference sequence). The CDR3 is 16 residues long. After removal of 6 bases from V and 4 bases from J, the junction contained 9 bases not matched to a gene.